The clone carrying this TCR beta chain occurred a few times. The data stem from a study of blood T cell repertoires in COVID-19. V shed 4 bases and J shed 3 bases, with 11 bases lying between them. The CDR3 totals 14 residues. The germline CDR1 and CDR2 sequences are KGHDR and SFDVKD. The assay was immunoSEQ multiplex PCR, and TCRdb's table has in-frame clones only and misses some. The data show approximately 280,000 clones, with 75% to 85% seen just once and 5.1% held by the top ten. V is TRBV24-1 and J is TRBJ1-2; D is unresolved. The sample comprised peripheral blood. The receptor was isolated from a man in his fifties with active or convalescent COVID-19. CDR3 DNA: TGTGCCACCAGTGACCCGAGGGTCCACTATGGCTACACCTTC. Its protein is CATSDPRVHYGYTF.